This T cell receptor (beta chain) stems from a study of T cells in Graves' hyperthyroidism and ophthalmopathy. This clonotype has a count of ten or more. The antigen is unknown. Whole-study results and caveats: Using 13 V-J features, a model discriminated ophthalmopathy from stable hyperthyroidism.

Trimming removed 0 bases at V and 4 bases at J, with 6 bases between. Germline V gene lookup returns CDR1 MNHEY and CDR2 SMNVEV (reference sequence). This CDR3 is built from 13 residues. The study excluded patients with uncontrolled infection, other autoimmune disease, pregnancy or lactation. Using RNA transcripts as the source, TCR beta CDR3 regions were amplified. The TCR CDR3 first-round RT-PCR relied on the HTBI primer set. TCRdb itself ran the multiplex PCR reads through MiXCR, one entry per CDR3 protein. This sample has roughly 570,000 distinct CDR3 sequences, with under 60% found just once. The sample was peripheral blood or thyroid tissue (not recorded which). The chain combines TRBV27 with TRBJ1-2; no firm D call. The receptor was derived from a woman younger than 35 with Graves' hyperthyroidism. The CDR3 bases are TGTGCCAGCAGTTTATCGTGGTCCTATGGCTACACCTTC. This gives the protein CASSLSWSYGYTF.